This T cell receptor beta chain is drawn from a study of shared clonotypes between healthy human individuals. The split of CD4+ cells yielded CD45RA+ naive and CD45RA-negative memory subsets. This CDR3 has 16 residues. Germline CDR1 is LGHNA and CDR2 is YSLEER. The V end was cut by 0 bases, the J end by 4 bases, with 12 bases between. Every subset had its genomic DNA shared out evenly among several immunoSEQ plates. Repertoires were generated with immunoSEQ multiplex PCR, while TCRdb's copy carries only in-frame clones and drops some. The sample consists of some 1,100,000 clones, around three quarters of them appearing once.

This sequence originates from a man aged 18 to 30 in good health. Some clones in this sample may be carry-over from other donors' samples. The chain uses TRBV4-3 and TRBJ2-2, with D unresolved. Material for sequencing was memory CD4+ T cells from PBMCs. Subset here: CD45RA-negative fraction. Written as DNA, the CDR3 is TGCGCCAGCAGCCAAGACCGCCTGTCGCCCACCGGGGAGCTGTTTTTT. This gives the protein CASSQDRLSPTGELFF.